The rows below give T cell receptor beta chains drawn from one sample of a study of a mutant IDH1 vaccine in newly diagnosed glioma. These receptors' antigens are unknown. Using immunoSEQ multiplex PCR, the repertoire was profiled, and TCRdb retains in-frame clones only, with some absent. The repertoire holds about 30,000 clones, approximately 90% seen once, with more than 2.5% in the top ten. The material sequenced was PBMCs, taken from a glioma patient whose treatment included an IDH1 peptide vaccine. The receptors derive from a man between 40 and 49 years old with glioma. The CDR3 runs from the conserved cysteine through the conserved F or W. The D gene is left open where the match is weak. Clone size is shown for a subset of rows, as once, few, many or a class of expanded clone.

size: -; D: -; V: TRBV10-3; length: 19; J: TRBJ1-6; DNA: TGTGCCATCAGTGAGTCCACGGGGTACTCGAGCTCCTATAATTCACCCCTCCACTTT; CDR3: CAISESTGYSSSYNSPLHF
size: -; D: TRBD2; V: TRBV10-1; length: 13; J: TRBJ2-5; DNA: TGCGCCAGCTCGCCTAGCGGGCAAGAGACCCAGTACTTC; CDR3: CASSPSGQETQYF
size: -; D: -; V: TRBV18; length: 15; J: TRBJ1-2; DNA: TGTGCCAGCTCACCAAGAGGGGTCGCTAACTATGGCTACACCTTC; CDR3: CASSPRGVANYGYTF
size: -; D: -; V: TRBV7-2; length: 15; J: TRBJ1-1; DNA: TGTGCCAGCAGCTCTAGGGCACGGTCGAACACTGAAGCTTTCTTT; CDR3: CASSSRARSNTEAFF
size: few; D: -; V: TRBV5-1; length: 14; J: TRBJ1-1; DNA: TGCGCCAGCAGCTTAGGGGTGGACGTAGGTGAAGCTTTCTTT; CDR3: CASSLGVDVGEAFF
size: once; D: -; V: TRBV27; length: 16; J: TRBJ2-3; DNA: TGTGCCAGCAGTTTTTGGTACCTTACTAGCACAGATACGCAGTATTTT; CDR3: CASSFWYLTSTDTQYF
size: -; D: -; V: TRBV5-1; length: 14; J: TRBJ2-1; DNA: TGCGCCAGCAGCTTGCAGGCGGGCAACAATGAGCAGTTCTTC; CDR3: CASSLQAGNNEQFF
size: -; D: -; V: TRBV4-3; length: 14; J: TRBJ2-7; DNA: TGCGCCAGCAGCCAAGACCGGGACATCGGCGAGCAGTACTTC; CDR3: CASSQDRDIGEQYF
size: -; D: TRBD1; V: TRBV28; length: 16; J: TRBJ1-4; DNA: TGTGCCAGCAGTTCCCACACAGGGGGCCTAAATGAAAAACTGTTTTTT; CDR3: CASSSHTGGLNEKLFF
size: -; D: -; V: TRBV5-1; length: 14; J: TRBJ1-1; DNA: TGCGCCAGCAGCTTGGAAGGAATGGGCACTGAAGCTTTCTTT; CDR3: CASSLEGMGTEAFF
size: -; D: -; V: TRBV7-2; length: 12; J: TRBJ2-3; DNA: TGTGCCAGCAGCCCAGAGCGAGGTACGCAGTATTTT; CDR3: CASSPERGTQYF
size: -; D: TRBD2; V: TRBV5-6; length: 18; J: TRBJ2-3; DNA: TGTGCCAGCAGCTCGCACAGGACTAGCGGGAGGGCCACAGATACGCAGTATTTT; CDR3: CASSSHRTSGRATDTQYF
size: -; D: -; V: TRBV28; length: 16; J: TRBJ1-4; DNA: TGTGCCAGCAGTTTACCGATCCATCCAACTAATGAAAAACTGTTTTTT; CDR3: CASSLPIHPTNEKLFF
size: -; D: TRBD1; V: TRBV9; length: 22; J: TRBJ1-5; DNA: TGTGCCAGCAGCTTTTACCGAAAGTCCCGGGACAGACTCATGGTGGTCAATCAGCCCCAGCATTTT; CDR3: CASSFYRKSRDRLMVVNQPQHF
size: -; D: -; V: TRBV4-2; length: 14; J: TRBJ2-1; DNA: TGTGCCAGCAGCCCGCCTCTGGAGAGCAATGAGCAGTTCTTC; CDR3: CASSPPLESNEQFF
size: -; D: TRBD1; V: TRBV30; length: 17; J: TRBJ1-1; DNA: TGTGCCTGCCCCAGGGAGACAGGGTGGCCTATGAACACTGAAGCTTTCTTT; CDR3: CACPRETGWPMNTEAFF
size: -; D: -; V: TRBV2; length: 13; J: TRBJ1-6; DNA: TGTGCCAGCAGGGGCGAGAAGAATTCACCCCTCCACTTT; CDR3: CASRGEKNSPLHF
size: -; D: -; V: TRBV5-6; length: 18; J: TRBJ1-4; DNA: TGTGCCAGCAGCTTGGTTGGGACACACCGGTTAGGGAATGAAAAACTGTTTTTT; CDR3: CASSLVGTHRLGNEKLFF
size: -; D: -; V: TRBV10-2; length: 15; J: TRBJ2-3; DNA: TGCGCCAGCAGTGAGTCAGGACAGAAAACAGATACGCAGTATTTT; CDR3: CASSESGQKTDTQYF
size: -; D: TRBD1; V: TRBV10-2; length: 15; J: TRBJ1-5; DNA: TGCGCCGCCCAGAGACAGGGGGCCAGCAATCAGCCCCAGCATTTT; CDR3: CAAQRQGASNQPQHF
size: -; D: -; V: TRBV13; length: 15; J: TRBJ2-2; DNA: TGTGCCAGCAGCTTGTTAGGTGTCCGGGACGGGGAGCTGTTTTTT; CDR3: CASSLLGVRDGELFF
size: -; D: -; V: TRBV10-3; length: 14; J: TRBJ2-5; DNA: TGTGCCATCAGTGAGTCGTTGACACAAGAGACCCAGTACTTC; CDR3: CAISESLTQETQYF
size: few; D: -; V: TRBV28; length: 12; J: TRBJ1-5; DNA: TGTGCCAGCACCCGAGCCCCGGAGCCCCAGCATTTT; CDR3: CASTRAPEPQHF
size: -; D: TRBD2; V: TRBV10-3; length: 19; J: TRBJ2-7; DNA: TGTGCCATCAGTGAGTCCGCCGGTATTAGCGGGCGGAGCTCCTACGAGCAGTACTTC; CDR3: CAISESAGISGRSSYEQYF
size: -; D: -; V: TRBV12-2; length: 18; J: TRBJ2-1; DNA: TGTGCAAGTCGCTCCGTTAAGCGAACCCCCCCCCTTTACAATGAGCAGTTCTTC; CDR3: CASRSVKRTPPLYNEQFF
size: -; D: -; V: TRBV2; length: 15; J: TRBJ1-1; DNA: TGTGCCAGCAGTGTTGGACGGCTGCCGAACACTGAAGCTTTCTTT; CDR3: CASSVGRLPNTEAFF
size: -; D: TRBD1; V: TRBV28; length: 14; J: TRBJ1-1; DNA: TGTGCCAGCAGTGATGGACAGGTCGACACTGAAGCTTTCTTT; CDR3: CASSDGQVDTEAFF
size: -; D: -; V: TRBV5-1; length: 13; J: TRBJ1-1; DNA: TGCGCCAGCAGAAGGGTACTTGCCACTGAAGCTTTCTTT; CDR3: CASRRVLATEAFF
size: -; D: -; V: TRBV28; length: 12; J: TRBJ1-2; DNA: TGTGCCAGCAATTCAGGGGTCTATGGCTACACCTTC; CDR3: CASNSGVYGYTF
size: -; D: -; V: TRBV20-1; length: 10; J: TRBJ2-1; DNA: TGCAGCCGCCTGGACAATGAGCAGTTCTTC; CDR3: CSRLDNEQFF
size: -; D: -; V: TRBV10-3; length: 15; J: TRBJ1-6; DNA: TGTGCCATCAGTGAGTCAGGGGGGGAGGATTCACCCCTCCACTTT; CDR3: CAISESGGEDSPLHF
size: -; D: -; V: TRBV9; length: 14; J: TRBJ2-7; DNA: TGTGCCAGCAGCCCCCGACTTTTCTCCTACGAGCAGTACTTC; CDR3: CASSPRLFSYEQYF
size: -; D: -; V: TRBV4-3; length: 13; J: TRBJ2-7; DNA: TGCGCCAGCAGCCAGAGACTTTCCTACGAGCAGTACTTC; CDR3: CASSQRLSYEQYF
size: -; D: -; V: TRBV28; length: 14; J: TRBJ1-6; DNA: TGTGCCAGCAGTTTTTACCAGGCTAATTCACCCCTCCACTTT; CDR3: CASSFYQANSPLHF
size: -; D: -; V: TRBV7-9; length: 11; J: TRBJ2-1; DNA: TGTGCCAGCAGCTCCGGGCTAGAGCAGTTCTTC; CDR3: CASSSGLEQFF
size: -; D: TRBD1; V: TRBV6-5; length: 14; J: TRBJ2-7; DNA: TGTGCCAGCAGTCCCGGGACAGGGGCCCGGACGCAGTACTTC; CDR3: CASSPGTGARTQYF
size: -; D: -; V: TRBV7-9; length: 14; J: TRBJ1-1; DNA: TGTGCCAGCAGCTTTTGGACGGGGATGGGGGAAGCTTTCTTT; CDR3: CASSFWTGMGEAFF
size: -; D: TRBD1; V: TRBV7-9; length: 17; J: TRBJ1-4; DNA: TGTGCCAGCAGCTTTGGCCCCAGGGGGCGGGATAATGAAAAACTGTTTTTT; CDR3: CASSFGPRGRDNEKLFF
size: -; D: -; V: TRBV27; length: 12; J: TRBJ2-5; DNA: TGTGCCAGCACCGGAGCGGGAGAGACCCAGTACTTC; CDR3: CASTGAGETQYF
size: once; D: TRBD1; V: TRBV4-1; length: 17; J: TRBJ1-1; DNA: TGCGCCAGCAGCCAAACTCCTTACAGGGGTCTCAACACTGAAGCTTTCTTT; CDR3: CASSQTPYRGLNTEAFF
size: few; D: -; V: TRBV4-1; length: 13; J: TRBJ1-3; DNA: TGCGCCAGCAGCCAAGAGACTGAAAACACCATATATTTT; CDR3: CASSQETENTIYF
size: -; D: -; V: TRBV29-1; length: 14; J: TRBJ1-2; DNA: TGCAGCGTTGACTTGGGCAGGGCCAACTATGGCTACACCTTC; CDR3: CSVDLGRANYGYTF
size: -; D: -; V: TRBV13; length: 15; J: TRBJ2-5; DNA: TGTGCCAGCAGCACCCGGACAGTTGGGGTGGAGACCCAGTACTTC; CDR3: CASSTRTVGVETQYF
size: -; D: -; V: TRBV27; length: 15; J: TRBJ2-5; DNA: TGTGCCAGCAAGTCTAGGTCAGGGTTGGCAGAGACCCAGTACTTC; CDR3: CASKSRSGLAETQYF
size: -; D: TRBD2; V: TRBV5-4; length: 15; J: TRBJ2-7; DNA: TGTGCCAGCAGCGGACTAGCGGGAGGGCCGGGCGAGCAGTACTTC; CDR3: CASSGLAGGPGEQYF
size: -; D: -; V: TRBV6-5; length: 13; J: TRBJ2-7; DNA: TGTGCCAGCAGCGCGGAGGGGACCTACGAGCAGTACTTC; CDR3: CASSAEGTYEQYF
size: once; D: -; V: TRBV7-9; length: 13; J: TRBJ1-1; DNA: TGTGCCAGCAGCTTGTTATCTTACACTGAAGCTTTCTTT; CDR3: CASSLLSYTEAFF
size: -; D: TRBD1; V: TRBV5-1; length: 15; J: TRBJ1-5; DNA: TGCGCCAGCAGCTTGGAAGGGGGCATCAATCAGCCCCAGCATTTT; CDR3: CASSLEGGINQPQHF
size: -; D: -; V: TRBV4-2; length: 14; J: TRBJ2-5; DNA: TGTGCCAGCAGCCAAGACCGAGAACGAGAGACCCAGTACTTC; CDR3: CASSQDRERETQYF
size: -; D: -; V: TRBV9; length: 16; J: TRBJ1-1; DNA: TGTGCCAGCAGCGTAGAGCCGCGCGGATGGGGCGCTGAAGCTTTCTTT; CDR3: CASSVEPRGWGAEAFF
size: -; D: -; V: TRBV21-1; length: 16; J: TRBJ2-7; DNA: TGTGCCAGCAGCAAAGTATATTGGGACAGGGGGCACGAGCAGTACTTC; CDR3: CASSKVYWDRGHEQYF
size: -; D: TRBD1; V: TRBV19; length: 15; J: TRBJ1-1; DNA: TGTGCCAGTAGTAGACGACAGGGCTCCGGCACTGAAGCTTTCTTT; CDR3: CASSRRQGSGTEAFF
size: -; D: -; V: TRBV25-1; length: 13; J: TRBJ1-1; DNA: TGTGCCAGTGTCGGGTGGGGTGTCACTGAAGCTTTCTTT; CDR3: CASVGWGVTEAFF
size: -; D: -; V: TRBV5-1; length: 14; J: TRBJ2-2; DNA: TGCGCCAGCAACACTGCATCAGACACCGGGGAGCTGTTTTTT; CDR3: CASNTASDTGELFF
size: -; D: TRBD1; V: TRBV28; length: 16; J: TRBJ1-5; DNA: TGTGCCAGCAGTTATCGGCGGACAGGGGGTCACCAGCCCCAGCATTTT; CDR3: CASSYRRTGGHQPQHF
size: -; D: TRBD2; V: TRBV4-1; length: 21; J: TRBJ2-3; DNA: TGCGCCAGCAGCCAAGATCGCTCGAGGACTAGCGGGGTGAGAGACACAGATACGCAGTATTTT; CDR3: CASSQDRSRTSGVRDTDTQYF
size: -; D: -; V: TRBV7-9; length: 15; J: TRBJ1-1; DNA: TGTGCCAGCAGCTTATATCAGGGGCGGGACACTGAAGCTTTCTTT; CDR3: CASSLYQGRDTEAFF
size: -; D: -; V: TRBV19; length: 14; J: TRBJ1-1; DNA: TGTGCCAGTAGTCCAGGACTAGGAGAGACTGAAGCTTTCTTT; CDR3: CASSPGLGETEAFF
size: -; D: TRBD2; V: TRBV10-3; length: 15; J: TRBJ2-3; DNA: TGTGCCACCAGTGAGCGGGGGGATAGCACAGATACGCAGTATTTT; CDR3: CATSERGDSTDTQYF